This TCR beta chain was observed in a study of T-cell reconstitution after alpha-beta-depleted transplantation in children. Unique molecular identifiers were incorporated during preparation of the TCRbeta library. In TCRdb, the PCR reads were re-called with MiXCR into one record per CDR3 protein. The sample has hundreds of thousands of distinct CDR3 sequences, around 13% seen once. This clonotype was found many times. The origin of this receptor is a girl aged 2 to 10 with congenital amegakaryocytic thrombocytopenia, due to receive a stem cell transplant. The sequenced sample was PBMCs, obtained before TCRalphabeta/CD19-depleted stem cell transplant.

As DNA, the CDR3 is TGCGCCAGCAGCTTGGCTCAGGACACGAAGCCTAGCACAGATACGCAGTATTTT. Amino acids: CASSLAQDTKPSTDTQYF. J is TRBJ2-3 and V is TRBV5-1, with a weak D call TRBD1 (5 bases). The CDR3 consists of 18 residues. Germline-derived CDR1 and CDR2 are SGHRS and YFSETQ. Trimming took 0 bases from V and 0 from J, leaving 17 bases between them.